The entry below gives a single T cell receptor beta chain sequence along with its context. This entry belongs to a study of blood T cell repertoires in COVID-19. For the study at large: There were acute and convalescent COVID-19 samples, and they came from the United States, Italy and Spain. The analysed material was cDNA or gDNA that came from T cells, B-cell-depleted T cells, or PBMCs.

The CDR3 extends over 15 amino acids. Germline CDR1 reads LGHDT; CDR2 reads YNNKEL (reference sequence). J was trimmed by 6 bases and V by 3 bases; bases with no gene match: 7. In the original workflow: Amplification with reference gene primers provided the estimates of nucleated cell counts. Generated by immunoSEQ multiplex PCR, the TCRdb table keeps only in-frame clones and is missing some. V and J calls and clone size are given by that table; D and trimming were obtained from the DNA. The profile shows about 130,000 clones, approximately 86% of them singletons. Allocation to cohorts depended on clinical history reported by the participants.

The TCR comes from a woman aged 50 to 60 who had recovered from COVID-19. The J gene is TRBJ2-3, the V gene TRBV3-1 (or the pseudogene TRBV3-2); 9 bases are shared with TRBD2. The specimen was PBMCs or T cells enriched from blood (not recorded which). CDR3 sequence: CASSQPRSGGDTQYF. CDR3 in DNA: TGTGCCAGCAGCCAGCCCCGGAGCGGGGGGGATACGCAGTATTTT.